Presented here are 17 T cell receptor beta chains from one specimen sequenced in a study of OX40 agonist ivuxolimab in advanced cancers. TCRdb keeps only in-frame clones here, not all; method: immunoSEQ multiplex PCR. The repertoire holds about 73,000 clones, with about 87% as singletons. This specimen consisted of CD4+ or CD8+ T cells sorted from blood, obtained in a trial of the OX40 agonist ivuxolimab. The receptor set was obtained from an adult with an advanced solid tumor such as melanoma, head and neck, liver or kidney cancer.

This sequence joins TRBV19 and TRBJ1-5; 7 positions match TRBD1. The junction had 8 bases not matched to a gene; V was cut back by 9 bases and J by 6 bases. Germline CDR1 reads LNHDA; CDR2 reads SQIVND (reference sequence). The CDR3 is 13 residues long. The CDR3 bases are TGTGCCAGCGCCGACAGGGTGGGTCAGCCCCAGCATTTT. It is translated as CASADRVGQPQHF. Using reference TRBV19 and TRBJ1-5 for the parts outside the CDR3, the full variable domain is DGGITQSPKYLFRKEGQNVTLSCEQNLNHDAMYWYRQDPGQGLRLIYYSQIVNDFQKGDIAEGYSVSREKKESFPLTVTSAQKNPTAFYLCASADRVGQPQHFGDGTRLSIL.

This clone was seen a few times. The V and J genes are TRBV18 and TRBJ2-5, with D possibly matching TRBD2 (5 bases). Germline lookup yields CDR1 KGHSH and CDR2 LQKENI. The CDR3 runs to 12 residues. The V and J ends lost 5 bases and 2 bases respectively, with 6 bases between them. DNA for the CDR3: TGTGCCAGCTCAGGAGGTCAAGAGACCCAGTACTTC. Its protein is CASSGGQETQYF. The whole variable domain, filled in from reference TRBV18 and TRBJ2-5, reads NAGVMQNPRHLVRRRGQEARLRCSPMKGHSHVYWYRQLPEEGLKFMVYLQKENIIDESGMPKERFSAEFPKEGPSILRIQQVVRGDSAAYFCASSGGQETQYFGPGTRLLVL.

The gene calls are TRBV5-1 and TRBJ2-2, with TRBD2 matching over 15 bases. Germline CDR1 reads SGHRS; CDR2 reads YFSETQ. The CDR3 spans 15 residues. Losses at the gene ends were 4 bases for V and 7 bases for J; bases not matched to a gene: 2. DNA for the CDR3: TGCGCCAGCAGCCCGGGACTAGCGGGAGGCGGGGAGCTGTTTTTT. This gives the protein CASSPGLAGGGELFF.

This clone was counted once. The chain employs TRBV19 and TRBJ1-1; D gene ambiguous. The CDR3 sequence is 13 residues long. Trimming took 1 base from V and 1 from J, leaving 4 bases between them. Germline V gene lookup returns CDR1 LNHDA and CDR2 SQIVND (reference sequence). CDR3: CASSIGQNTEAFF. CDR3 bases: TGTGCCAGTAGTATAGGCCAGAACACTGAAGCTTTCTTT.

The chain is built from TRBV19 and TRBJ2-2, with 14 bases matching TRBD2. CDR3 length equals 18 residues. V lost 4 bases and J lost 3; bases outside the gene matches: 7. The germline CDR1 and CDR2 sequences are LNHDA and SQIVND (reference sequence). The CDR3 protein is CASSKIRLAGGDTGELFF. DNA of the CDR3: TGTGCCAGTAGTAAAATCAGACTAGCGGGAGGGGACACCGGGGAGCTGTTTTTT.

This clone was found a few times. The rearrangement joins TRBV4-1 to TRBJ1-4; D call uncertain. Trimming removed 1 base from V and 7 bases from J, with 13 bases in between. CDR1 is MGHRA and CDR2 is YSYEKL in the germline V gene. The CDR3 consists of 15 residues. The CDR3 is CASSQGILRGEKLFF. CDR3 bases: TGCGCCAGCAGCCAAGGGATCCTACGGGGTGAAAAACTGTTTTTT.

This rearrangement joins TRBV11-2 to TRBJ2-1; D tentatively fits TRBD1 or TRBD2 (5 bases each). The CDR3 sequence is 14 residues long. The ends were cut back, 0 bases at V and 7 bases at J, with 10 bases in the middle. Germline V gives CDR1 SGHAT, CDR2 FQNNGV. CDR3 sequence: CASSLEGPTNEQFF. The CDR3 DNA reads as TGTGCCAGCAGCTTAGAGGGACCAACTAATGAGCAGTTCTTC.

The rearrangement joins TRBV6-1 to TRBJ2-7; TRBD2 aligns across 12 bases. Germline CDR1 MNHNS, CDR2 SASEGT. The CDR3 is made up of 16 amino acids. The junction had 10 bases not matched to a gene; V was cut back by 4 bases and J by 6 bases. The CDR3 nucleotides are TGTGCCAGCAGTGCTCGGCTAGCGGGAGGGCCAGGCGAGCAGTACTTC. It translates to CASSARLAGGPGEQYF.

The chain uses TRBV10-3 and TRBJ2-7; 8 bases agree with TRBD1. CDR3 length: 18 residues. Germline V gene lookup returns CDR1 ENHRY and CDR2 SYGVKD. The trim removed 10 bases at V and 0 bases at J, leaving 20 bases unmatched. This CDR3 reads CATNPYSQGAKSSYEQYF. The CDR3 bases are TGTGCCACAAACCCTTACTCCCAGGGGGCTAAGAGCTCCTACGAGCAGTACTTC.

The chain combines TRBV5-1 with TRBJ2-5, with TRBD2 identical over 10 bases. With V trimmed by 0 bases and J by 3 bases, 2 bases remained unmatched. CDR3 length: 15 residues. Germline lookup yields CDR1 SGHRS and CDR2 YFSETQ. The CDR3 DNA follows: TGCGCCAGCAGCTTGGGCGGGACTAGCGAAGAGACCCAGTACTTC. It codes for CASSLGGTSEETQYF. The variable domain in full, with the rest retrieved from reference TRBV5-1 and TRBJ2-5, is KAGVTQTPRYLIKTRGQQVTLSCSPISGHRSVSWYQQTPGQGLQFLFEYFSETQRNKGNFPGRFSGRQFSNSRSEMNVSTLELGDSALYLCASSLGGTSEETQYFGPGTRLLVL.

The chain combines TRBV9 with TRBJ2-7; 9 bases agree with TRBD1. The CDR3 is 14 amino acids. V was clipped by 4 bases and J by 4 bases; unmatched bases: 6. CDR1 SGDLS and CDR2 YYNGEE come from the germline V gene. The CDR3 DNA reads as TGTGCCAGCAGCACTCGACAGGGGGGGTACGAGCAGTACTTC. Encoded protein: CASSTRQGGYEQYF.

The chain employs TRBV5-1 and TRBJ2-1; 10 nucleotides line up with TRBD2. CDR3 size: 16 residues. Losses at the gene ends were 1 base for V and 4 bases for J; bases not matched to a gene: 5. Looked up from germline, CDR1 is SGHRS and CDR2 is YFSETQ. The CDR3, as DNA: TGCGCCAGCAGCTTGTCGACTAGCGGGCAGTACAATGAGCAGTTCTTC. Translation: CASSLSTSGQYNEQFF.

The gene calls are TRBV23-1 and TRBJ2-5; D not certain. TRBV23-1 is annotated as an ORF whose role is uncertain. The CDR3 extends over 12 amino acids. The V end lost 0 bases, the J end lost 6 bases, and 5 bases lay between the germline ends. The CDR3, as DNA: TGCGCCAGCAGTCAATCGTGGCAGACCCAGTACTTC. Protein product: CASSQSWQTQYF.

Concerning this clone: Distinct nucleotide sequences in the sample also encode this CDR3. The rearrangement joins TRBV4-2 to TRBJ2-1; 7 nucleotides align to TRBD2. CDR3 length: 16 residues. CDR1 and CDR2 (germline): LGHNA, YNFKEQ. With V trimmed by 0 bases and J by 3 bases, 5 bases remained unmatched. The CDR3 loop reads CASSQDIASGYNEQFF. Here the CDR3 DNA reads TGTGCCAGCAGCCAAGACATCGCTAGCGGCTACAATGAGCAGTTCTTC.

J is TRBJ2-7 and V is TRBV7-6, with 9 nucleotides matching TRBD1. CDR3 length equals 15 residues. From germline, CDR1 is SGHVS and CDR2 FNYEAQ. V trimming: 1 base; J trimming: 5 bases; junction bases outside the gene matches: 6. The CDR3 nucleotides read TGTGCCAGCAGCTTAGTGTCGGGACAGGGAAACGAGCAGTACTTC. Amino acids: CASSLVSGQGNEQYF.

The CDR3 coding sequence is TGCGCCAGCAGCTTGGCCGCCGCAAAGCAGTTCTTC. Translating it yields CASSLAAAKQFF. The rearrangement links TRBV5-1 to TRBJ2-1; D ambiguous. This CDR3 is 12 amino acids long. V was shortened by 0 bases and J by 11 bases, with 9 bases between the two germline ends. Germline CDR1 SGHRS, CDR2 YFSETQ.

The V call is TRBV9, the J call TRBJ2-1; 7 positions agree with TRBD2. The CDR3 covers 15 residues. Germline assignment: CDR1 SGDLS and CDR2 YYNGEE. Trimming at V came to 4 bases and at J to 10 bases, leaving 14 bases not matched to a gene. The CDR3 DNA follows: TGTGCCAGCAGCTCAAATAACGTAGCGGGCGGGGAGCAGTTCTTC. Its protein is CASSSNNVAGGEQFF. Filled out from reference TRBV9 and TRBJ2-1, the complete variable domain reads DSGVTQTPKHLITATGQRVTLRCSPRSGDLSVYWYQQSLDQGLQFLIQYYNGEERAKGNILERFSAQQFPDLHSELNLSSLELGDSALYFCASSSNNVAGGEQFFGPGTRLTVL.